This T cell receptor (beta chain) emerged from a study of OX40 agonist ivuxolimab in advanced cancers. Study conclusions and caveats: Clonal expansion from baseline to week 6 occurred in both CD4+ and CD8+ T cells. Nonresponders included some who also had low normalized T-cell clonal expansion.

V shed 6 bases and J shed 4 bases, with 7 bases lying between them. CDR3 length equals 12 residues. Germline values: CDR1 MNHNS, CDR2 SASEGT. Some clones are missing from TCRdb's copy, which holds only in-frame ones; the method was immunoSEQ multiplex PCR. The table shows roughly 62,000 clones, with roughly 84% occurring only once. With respect to this clone: Its antigen is still unknown.

Sequences were derived from CD4+ or CD8+ T cells sorted from blood, sampled in a trial of the OX40 agonist ivuxolimab. This TCR came from an adult with an advanced solid tumor such as melanoma, head and neck, liver or kidney cancer. The chain joins TRBV6-1 to TRBJ2-1, with D tentatively TRBD2 (5 bases). Here the CDR3 reads CASRRGYNEQFF. The CDR3 DNA follows: TGTGCCAGCAGGAGAGGGTACAATGAGCAGTTCTTC.